This passage covers 24 T cell receptor beta chains from one sample sequenced in a study of T cells after posttransplantation cyclophosphamide. Treatment was busulfan-fludarabine conditioning, a marrow graft, and cyclophosphamide on days +3 and +4. The method was immunoSEQ multiplex PCR; TCRdb's version includes in-frame clones alone and lacks a portion of them. The specimen gives several thousand clones without singletons; the ten biggest hold 5.5%. Sequencing used PBMCs, obtained after allogeneic stem cell transplant with posttransplant cyclophosphamide. The source is a male patient under 35 who received an allogeneic stem cell transplant from an unrelated donor, was CMV-positive, and had acute and chronic GVHD. Some of these T cells may belong to the graft donor.

In this sample, this clone turned up many times. J is TRBJ2-2 and V is TRBV19, with 8 bases aligning to TRBD2. The CDR3 sequence is 15 residues long. Germline lookup yields CDR1 LNHDA and CDR2 SQIVND (reference sequence). The V segment lost 5 bases and the J segment 0 bases; nucleotides outside the gene matches: 2. For the CDR3, the DNA is TGTGCCAGTAGTTTGACTAGCGCGAACACCGGGGAGCTGTTTTTT. Protein product: CASSLTSANTGELFF.

This clone came up many times. CDR3 protein: CASSSTNRREVYNQPQHF. CDR3 nucleotides: TGTGCCAGTAGTTCTACGAACCGCAGGGAGGTCTATAATCAGCCCCAGCATTTT. The chain employs TRBV19 and TRBJ1-5; D is perhaps TRBD1 (5 bases). The CDR3 covers 18 residues. Germline V CDR1 and CDR2: LNHDA, SQIVND (reference sequence). V was pared by 5 bases and J by 4 bases, with 24 bases between. Full variable domain (rest looked up from reference TRBV19 and TRBJ1-5): DGGITQSPKYLFRKEGQNVTLSCEQNLNHDAMYWYRQDPGQGLRLIYYSQIVNDFQKGDIAEGYSVSREKKESFPLTVTSAQKNPTAFYLCASSSTNRREVYNQPQHFGDGTRLSIL.

This clone was recorded at least ten times. The gene calls are TRBV10-2 and TRBJ2-2; 12 nucleotides align to TRBD2. The V and J ends lost 4 bases and 7 bases, in that order; junction bases with no gene match: 7. Germline CDR1 reads WSHSY; CDR2 reads SAAADI. CDR3 length: 16 amino acids. CDR3 sequence (DNA): TGCGCCAGCAGTGGACTAGCGGGGGACAAGGACGGGGAGCTGTTTTTT. It encodes CASSGLAGDKDGELFF.

This clone was counted at least ten times. Sequence at one end of the junction differs from germline and may be a read error. The CDR3 bases are TGTGCTAGCAGCAAGGGACTACAAGAGACCCAGTACTTC. The encoded protein is CASSKGLQETQYF. The chain has TRBV7-7 and TRBJ2-5; the match to TRBD2 covers 7 bases. This CDR3 has 13 residues. CDR1 and CDR2 from the germline V gene are SSHAT and FNYEAQ (reference sequence).

This clone appeared many times. V gene TRBV20-1 combines with J gene TRBJ2-5; D gene unclear. This CDR3 has 11 residues. The V gene's germline CDR1 is DFQATT and CDR2 SNEGSKA (reference sequence). V lost 0 bases and J 13 bases, leaving 12 bases between the germline ends. CDR3 bases: TGCAGTGCTAGAGATGTACCTAAGTCGTACTTC. Amino acid sequence: CSARDVPKSYF.

This clone has a count of ten or more. The chain links TRBV6-1 to TRBJ1-1; D unresolved. The CDR3 length is 13 residues. Germline V gives CDR1 MNHNS, CDR2 SASEGT. CDR3 amino acids: CAISRVLNTEAFF. The DNA for the CDR3 is TGTGCGATCAGTCGGGTTTTGAACACTGAAGCTTTCTTT.

This clone was seen many times. This chain uses TRBV9 with TRBJ2-1, with no clear D. Germline V CDR1 and CDR2: SGDLS, YYNGEE. V was shortened by 0 bases and J by 2 bases, with 12 bases between the two germline ends. The CDR3 totals 16 residues. CDR3 amino acids: CASSVDVTPAYNEQFF. As DNA, the CDR3 is TGTGCCAGCAGCGTAGATGTGACACCAGCCTACAATGAGCAGTTCTTC.

This clone was found many times. This rearrangement joins TRBV19 to TRBJ2-6; weak D call: TRBD2 (6 bases). This CDR3 comprises 18 residues. The V gene lost 9 bases and the J gene lost 0 bases, with 21 bases spanning the gap. Germline V CDR1 and CDR2: LNHDA, SQIVND (reference sequence). The CDR3 bases are TGTGCCAGCCAAGCGATCATATGGAGGGACTCTGGGGCCAACGTCCTGACTTTC. This codes for CASQAIIWRDSGANVLTF.

This clone came up many times. The gene calls are TRBV9 and TRBJ1-4, with a tentative D call TRBD1 (6 bases). The germline V and J ends were trimmed by 5 bases and 8 bases, with 16 bases remaining between them. The CDR3 consists of 14 residues. Germline lookup yields CDR1 SGDLS and CDR2 YYNGEE. The CDR3 sequence is CASSRTAVTEKLFF. CDR3 nucleotide sequence: TGTGCCAGCAGTCGGACAGCTGTAACCGAAAAACTGTTTTTT.

This rearrangement joins TRBV23-1 to TRBJ2-5; possibly TRBD1 for D (5 bases). TRBV23-1 is filed as an ORF, its function uncertain. V was trimmed by 2 bases and J by 3 bases, leaving 19 bases between them. This CDR3 has 17 amino acids. DNA of the CDR3: TGCGCCAGCAGTCAACCAGGGTTGAGACTGGATAAAGAGACCCAGTACTTC. This encodes CASSQPGLRLDKETQYF.

The table lists this clone with many counts. The rearrangement links TRBV19 to TRBJ2-1; tentatively, D is TRBD2 (5 bases). CDR1 LNHDA and CDR2 SQIVND come from the germline V gene (reference sequence). Trimming stripped 4 bases from V and 3 bases from J, with 13 bases between. The CDR3 sequence is 15 residues long. The CDR3 here is CASSKENGGYNEQFF. CDR3 DNA: TGTGCCAGTAGTAAAGAGAACGGAGGCTACAATGAGCAGTTCTTC.

Ten or more counts support this clone. The chain is built from TRBV2 and TRBJ2-3; D gene unclear. Germline CDR1 SNHLY, CDR2 FYNNEI. V was clipped by 8 bases and J by 6 bases, with 12 bases between them. This CDR3 region has 12 residues. CDR3 in DNA: TGTGCCAGCTCCTTCCGCCGGGATACGCAGTATTTT. Translating gives CASSFRRDTQYF.

Relative to its sample, this clone is medium-sized. J is TRBJ1-4 and V is TRBV5-6, with D hard to call. V gave up 0 bases and J gave up 4 bases, with 4 bases separating them. The CDR3 has 13 residues. CDR1 and CDR2 (germline): SGHDT, YYEEEE. The CDR3 region has the DNA TGTGCCAGCAGCTTGGCGGGTAATGAAAAACTGTTTTTT. It yields the protein CASSLAGNEKLFF.

By sample share, this clone is medium-sized (0.01 to 0.1%). The chain couples TRBV18 to TRBJ1-1; a possible D gene is TRBD1 (5 bases). V was pared by 10 bases and J by 1 base, with 13 bases between. The CDR3 consists of 13 residues. Germline CDR1 KGHSH, CDR2 LQKENI. The CDR3 loop is CATKGSPNTEAFF. Written as DNA, the CDR3 is TGTGCCACGAAGGGGTCTCCGAACACTGAAGCTTTCTTT.

The sample holds many counts of this clone. The chain recombines TRBV6-6 with TRBJ1-3, with D unresolved. Germline CDR1 MNHNY, CDR2 SVGAGI (reference sequence). There are 15 residues in the CDR3. The V end was cut by 2 bases, the J end by 4 bases, with 12 bases between. The CDR3 sequence is CASSYPGGSGNTIYF. The CDR3 coding sequence is TGTGCCAGCAGTTACCCCGGCGGGTCCGGAAACACCATATATTTT.

This clone is categorized as medium-sized. The chain recombines TRBV7-9 with TRBJ1-1, with TRBD1 matching 7 bases. J lost 6 bases, V lost 1 base, and 8 bases had no gene match. Germline loops: CDR1 SEHNR, CDR2 FQNEAQ (reference sequence). This CDR3 has 15 residues. CDR3 in amino acids: CASSLVGRGIPEAFF. As DNA, the CDR3 is TGTGCCAGCAGCTTAGTTGGCAGGGGGATTCCTGAAGCTTTCTTT.

This clone was seen at least ten times. This rearrangement joins TRBV15 to TRBJ2-1; tentatively, D is TRBD1 (6 bases). Germline CDR1 and CDR2: LNHNV and YYDKDF (reference sequence). The ends were cut back, 0 bases at V and 7 bases at J, with 19 bases in the middle. The CDR3 is made up of 17 amino acids. CDR3 sequence reads: CATSRDVLQGGENEQFF. The CDR3 bases are TGTGCCACCAGCAGAGATGTCCTACAGGGCGGAGAAAATGAGCAGTTCTTC.

In its sample, this clone ranks as medium-sized. J is TRBJ2-6 and V is TRBV19, with a weak D call TRBD1 (6 bases). Germline CDR1 reads LNHDA; CDR2 reads SQIVND (reference sequence). CDR3 length: 16 amino acids. V shed 6 bases and J shed 3 bases, with 15 bases lying between them. The CDR3 reads CASSRATGNGANVLTF. The CDR3, as DNA: TGTGCCAGTAGCCGAGCCACAGGGAATGGGGCCAACGTCCTGACTTTC. Drawing the rest from reference TRBV19 and TRBJ2-6, the complete variable domain is DGGITQSPKYLFRKEGQNVTLSCEQNLNHDAMYWYRQDPGQGLRLIYYSQIVNDFQKGDIAEGYSVSREKKESFPLTVTSAQKNPTAFYLCASSRATGNGANVLTFGAGSRLTVL.

This clone was counted many times. V gene TRBV29-1 combines with J gene TRBJ1-1; 11 bases are a match to TRBD1. The ends lost 7 bases at V and 4 bases at J; junction bases unmatched: 2. This CDR3 region has 12 residues. CDR1 and CDR2 (germline): SQVTM, ANQGSEA. This CDR3 is CSAGQGGTEAFF. The CDR3 DNA sequence: TGCAGCGCGGGACAGGGGGGCACTGAAGCTTTCTTT.

This clone was recorded many times. V and J are TRBV9 and TRBJ1-3, with TRBD1 as a possible D gene (6 bases). CDR1 and CDR2 from the germline V gene are SGDLS and YYNGEE. V dropped 4 bases and J dropped 4 bases, with 15 bases sitting between them. The CDR3 length is 15 residues. CDR3 bases: TGTGCCAGCAGCCCCCCGGACAGTCGAGGAAACACCATATATTTT. Amino acid sequence: CASSPPDSRGNTIYF. Using reference TRBV9 and TRBJ1-3 for the parts outside the CDR3, the full variable domain is DSGVTQTPKHLITATGQRVTLRCSPRSGDLSVYWYQQSLDQGLQFLIQYYNGEERAKGNILERFSAQQFPDLHSELNLSSLELGDSALYFCASSPPDSRGNTIYFGEGSWLTVV.

This clone came up many times. The chain employs TRBV2 and TRBJ1-4, with 10 bases that match TRBD1. Germline V gene sequence: CDR1 SNHLY, CDR2 FYNNEI. The trim removed 7 bases at V and 1 base at J, leaving 12 bases unmatched. The CDR3 has 18 residues. The CDR3, as DNA: TGTGCCAGCATTCCGGACAGGGGGATTCGTAGAACTAATGAAAAACTGTTTTTT. It specifies CASIPDRGIRRTNEKLFF.

This clone was recorded many times. This sequence joins TRBV15 and TRBJ1-1, with 8 bases identical to TRBD1. Losses at the gene ends were 5 bases for V and 8 bases for J; bases not matched to a gene: 7. The germline CDR1 and CDR2 sequences are LNHNV and YYDKDF (reference sequence). The CDR3 has 13 residues. The CDR3 nucleotides read TGTGCCACCAGCGGACAGACAGGGGAGGAAGCTTTCTTT. Translated: CATSGQTGEEAFF.

This clone was seen a handful of times. The chain links TRBV6-1 to TRBJ1-2; TRBD1 agrees at 9 bases. With V trimmed by 4 bases and J by 5 bases, 8 bases remained unmatched. Germline V gene lookup returns CDR1 MNHNS and CDR2 SASEGT. CDR3 size: 15 residues. CDR3: CASSGSGTGSYGYTF. The DNA for the CDR3 is TGTGCCAGCAGTGGATCCGGGACAGGGTCATATGGCTACACCTTC.

There are many counts of this clone. V gene TRBV5-1 combines with J gene TRBJ1-3, with 10 bases fitting TRBD1. This CDR3 comprises 15 residues. V lost 4 bases to trimming and J lost 9 bases; unmatched junction nucleotides: 10. The germline CDR1 and CDR2 sequences are SGHRS and YFSETQ. The CDR3 here is CASSVLGTGDSTIYF. The CDR3 bases are TGCGCCAGCAGCGTGCTCGGGACAGGGGACAGCACCATATATTTT.